The clone carrying this T cell receptor beta chain was seen a handful of times. This CDR3 has 14 amino acids. V dropped 1 base and J dropped 7 bases, with 15 bases sitting between them. CDR1 is SGHRS and CDR2 is YFSETQ in the germline V gene. The data were taken from a study of cytomegalovirus exposure and HLA in healthy donors. The PCR used 60 Vbeta and 13 Jbeta primers. The protocol was immunoSEQ multiplex PCR, while the TCRdb copy is restricted to in-frame clones and leaves out a portion. The data show about 180,000 clones, with around 81% seen just once and roughly 5% held by the top ten. The clonotype originates from a man aged 35 to 55 in good health and CMV-seronegative. The sample was PBMCs. The J gene is TRBJ2-7, the V gene TRBV5-1, with D possibly being TRBD2 (5 bases). CDR3 amino acids: CASSLSSGLLEQYF. The CDR3 nucleotides are TGCGCCAGCAGCTTGAGCAGCGGCCTCCTGGAGCAGTACTTC.